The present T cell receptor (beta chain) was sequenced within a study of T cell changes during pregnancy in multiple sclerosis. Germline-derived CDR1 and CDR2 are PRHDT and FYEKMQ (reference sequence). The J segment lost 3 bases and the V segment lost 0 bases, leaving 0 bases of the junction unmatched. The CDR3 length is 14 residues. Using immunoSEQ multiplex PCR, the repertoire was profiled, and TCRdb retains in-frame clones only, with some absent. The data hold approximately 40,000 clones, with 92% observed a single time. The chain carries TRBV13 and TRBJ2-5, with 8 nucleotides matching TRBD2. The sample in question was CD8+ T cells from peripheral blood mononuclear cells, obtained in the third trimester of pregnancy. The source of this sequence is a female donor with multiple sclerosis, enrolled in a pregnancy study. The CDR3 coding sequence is TGTGCCAGCAGCTTAGGACTAGCGGAAGAGACCCAGTACTTC. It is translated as CASSLGLAEETQYF. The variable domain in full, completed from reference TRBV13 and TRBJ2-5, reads AAGVIQSPRHLIKEKRETATLKCYPIPRHDTVYWYQQGPGQDPQFLISFYEKMQSDKGSIPDRFSAQQFSDYHSELNMSSLELGDSALYFCASSLGLAEETQYFGPGTRLLVL.